The 19 T cell receptor beta chains presented below share a single source sample, sequenced in a study of T cells in Graves' hyperthyroidism and ophthalmopathy. The source material, RNA transcripts, was used to amplify TCR beta CDR3 regions. HTBI primers drove first-round RT-PCR of the TCR CDR3. TCRdb reanalysed the multiplex PCR reads using MiXCR and keeps one entry per CDR3 protein. Among 660,000 or so distinct CDR3 sequences listed, less than 25% were seen once. Sample: blood. The origin of the receptors is a young man with Graves' ophthalmopathy.

This clonotype has just a few counts. The rearrangement links TRBV28 to TRBJ1-6; 9 nucleotides line up with TRBD1. V lost 8 bases to trimming and J lost 7 bases; unmatched junction nucleotides: 9. There are 15 residues in the CDR3. The V gene's germline CDR1 is MDHEN and CDR2 SYDVKM. CDR3 DNA sequence: TGTGCCAGCCGCTATAAGACAGGGGGAAATTCACCCCTCCACTTT. Translated, it gives CASRYKTGGNSPLHF.

Notes on this clonotype: A read error may explain this, as a much larger clone is one base away. This chain links TRBV20-1 with TRBJ2-5; D not resolved. Trimming pared 1 base from V and 7 bases from J, leaving 16 bases between. Germline lookup yields CDR1 DFQATT and CDR2 SNEGSKA (reference sequence). The CDR3 has 14 residues. CDR3 loop: CSARANGREGTQYF. CDR3 in DNA: TGCAGTGCTAGAGCGAACGGCAGAGAAGGGACCCAGTACTTC.

The chain recombines TRBV19 with TRBJ1-1, with TRBD1 identical over 10 bases. Germline V CDR1 and CDR2: LNHDA, SQIVND (reference sequence). Losses at the gene ends were 2 bases for V and 2 bases for J; bases not matched to a gene: 2. The CDR3 has 15 amino acids. The CDR3 protein is CASSIRTGGNTEAFF. As DNA, the CDR3 is TGTGCCAGTAGTATAAGGACAGGGGGAAACACTGAAGCTTTCTTT.

The chain couples TRBV7-9 to TRBJ2-7, with TRBD1 as a possible D gene (6 bases). CDR1 is SEHNR, CDR2 FQNEAQ, per germline (reference sequence). The CDR3 is 13 residues long. V lost 5 bases and J lost 5, with 13 bases in between. CDR3 region: CASSVTGSHEQYF. The CDR3 DNA reads as TGTGCCAGCAGCGTAACAGGGTCTCACGAGCAGTACTTC.

The chain recombines TRBV3-1 with TRBJ2-7, with 11 bases fitting TRBD1. The J segment lost 4 bases and the V segment lost 4 bases, leaving 6 bases of the junction unmatched. The CDR3 consists of 15 residues. Germline loops: CDR1 LGHDT, CDR2 YNNKEL (reference sequence). DNA of the CDR3: TGTGCCAGCAGCCGCTGGGACAGGGGGGGGTACGAGCAGTACTTC. The encoded protein is CASSRWDRGGYEQYF.

The chain couples TRBV30 to TRBJ2-4, with D uncertain. V was pared by 4 bases and J by 1 base, with 20 bases between. The CDR3 covers 17 residues. Per germline, CDR1 GTSNPN and CDR2 SVGIG (reference sequence). The CDR3 DNA follows: TGTGCCTGGACCCTCCCCCCACCTAAGTGGGCCAAAAACATTCAGTACTTC. This codes for CAWTLPPPKWAKNIQYF.

This clonotype has only a few counts. The V call is TRBV6-2 or TRBV6-3, the J call TRBJ2-7; D could derive from TRBD1 or TRBD2 (5 bases each). The V and J ends lost 7 bases and 7 bases respectively, with 17 bases between them. The germline V gene encodes CDR1 MNHEY and CDR2 SVGEGT. The CDR3 runs to 13 residues. CDR3 coding DNA: TGTGCCAGCACCTTGGACACCTCGGGGGAGCAGTACTTC. Residues: CASTLDTSGEQYF.

The rearrangement joins TRBV5-6 to TRBJ2-3; no reliable D call. V lost 0 bases to trimming and J lost 0 bases, with 8 bases between them. The CDR3 is 15 amino acids. The germline gives CDR1 SGHDT, CDR2 YYEEEE. CDR3 coding DNA: TGTGCCAGCAGCTTGGGGCCGATTAGCACAGATACGCAGTATTTT. It specifies CASSLGPISTDTQYF.

Comment on this clonotype: A much larger clone lies a single base off, so this may be a read error. The chain carries TRBV7-9 and TRBJ2-5, with D tentatively TRBD1 (5 bases). V lost 2 bases, J lost 7 bases, and 17 bases lay in between. CDR1 is SEHNR and CDR2 is FQNEAQ in the germline V gene (reference sequence). This CDR3 region has 15 residues. The DNA for the CDR3 is TGTGCCAGCAGCTTACCACCAGGGTACCCCGGGACCCAGTACTTC. This translates into CASSLPPGYPGTQYF. Together with reference TRBV7-9 and TRBJ2-5, the CDR3 gives the full variable domain: DTGVSQNPRHKITKRGQNVTFRCDPISEHNRLYWYRQTLGQGPEFLTYFQNEAQLEKSRLLSDRFSAERPKGSFSTLEIQRTEQGDSAMYLCASSLPPGYPGTQYFGPGTRLLVL.

This clonotype has ten or more counts. This sequence joins TRBV7-2 and TRBJ2-1; TRBD2 is a possible D gene (5 bases). Trimming removed 5 bases from V and 4 bases from J, with 18 bases in between. CDR3 length equals 16 residues. The V gene's germline CDR1 is SGHTA and CDR2 FQGNSA. The CDR3 nucleotides read TGTGCCAGCAGCCCGCTATCCCCCCGGGGTTACAATGAGCAGTTCTTC. Amino acid sequence: CASSPLSPRGYNEQFF.

The sample holds many counts of this clonotype. This rearrangement joins TRBV12-3 or TRBV12-4 to TRBJ2-1, with TRBD2 matching 10 bases. V dropped 5 bases and J dropped 7; count of bases not matched to a gene: 8. The CDR3 has 15 residues. The CDR3 coding sequence is TGTGCCAGCAGTCCGGCTAGCGGGAGCGGGAATGAGCAGTTCTTC. Protein product: CASSPASGSGNEQFF.

CDR3 in DNA: TGTGCCTGGGCTAGCGGATCCTTTGGCACCGGGGAGCTGTTTTTT. Translation gives CAWASGSFGTGELFF. The V gene is TRBV30, the J gene TRBJ2-2; 7 positions match TRBD2. Germline lookup yields CDR1 GTSNPN and CDR2 SVGIG (reference sequence). This CDR3 comprises 15 residues. The V and J ends lost 5 bases and 4 bases, in that order; junction bases with no gene match: 10.

On this clonotype: This may be a read error, as it is one base from a much larger clone. CDR3 protein: CVSSGGRLTDTQYF. CDR3 DNA: TGTGTCAGCAGCGGCGGGAGGTTGACAGATACGCAGTATTTT. The chain joins TRBV6-1 to TRBJ2-3; TRBD2 matches at 8 bases. Germline V gene sequence: CDR1 MNHNS, CDR2 SASEGT. The CDR3 runs 14 residues.

J is TRBJ2-4 and V is TRBV5-8; no definite D call. This CDR3 spans 14 amino acids. The germline gives CDR1 SGHTS, CDR2 YDEGEE. V lost 5 bases to trimming and J lost 6 bases, with 15 bases between them. In DNA, the CDR3 is TGTGCCAGCAGTTTCGCCCGGGCCTTAAACATTCAGTACTTC. Its protein is CASSFARALNIQYF.

The chain couples TRBV3-1 to TRBJ2-2; 10 positions match TRBD2. Per germline, CDR1 LGHDT and CDR2 YNNKEL (reference sequence). There are 18 residues in the CDR3. The J segment lost 3 bases and the V segment lost 4 bases, leaving 11 bases of the junction unmatched. CDR3 DNA sequence: TGTGCCAGCAGCCGCGGCTGGTGGACTAGCGGTTACACCGGGGAGCTGTTTTTT. It specifies CASSRGWWTSGYTGELFF.

This clonotype was seen only a few times. The chain carries TRBV11-2 and TRBJ2-2; tentative D call: TRBD1 (5 bases). V lost 2 bases and J lost 7, with 11 bases in between. Germline CDR1 and CDR2: SGHAT and FQNNGV. CDR3 length equals 14 residues. The CDR3: CASSLIRVYGELFF. The CDR3, as DNA: TGTGCCAGCAGCTTAATCAGGGTATACGGGGAGCTGTTTTTT.

Comments on this clonotype: Given a much more abundant clone one base away, this may be a read error. The chain combines TRBV10-3 with TRBJ2-1, with TRBD1 as a possible D gene (6 bases). The CDR3 covers 16 residues. Germline CDR1 ENHRY, CDR2 SYGVKD. The ends were cut back, 4 bases at V and 4 bases at J, with 17 bases in the middle. The CDR3 is CAISGSTGARYNEQFF. In DNA, the CDR3 is TGTGCCATCAGTGGGTCGACAGGAGCCAGATACAATGAGCAGTTCTTC.

The chain carries TRBV4-1 and TRBJ1-4; D may be TRBD1 (6 bases). V was clipped by 5 bases and J by 5 bases, with 18 bases between them. Germline V CDR1 and CDR2: MGHRA, YSYEKL. There are 16 residues in the CDR3. The CDR3 DNA sequence: TGCGCCAGCAGCATTCGCCACAGGGCACCCAATGAAAAACTGTTTTTT. Encoded protein: CASSIRHRAPNEKLFF.

This clonotype was seen a handful of times. V usage is TRBV5-6 and J usage is TRBJ2-3, with a tentative D call TRBD2 (6 bases). V was cut by 3 bases and J by 2 bases, with 13 bases left in between. This CDR3 has 15 amino acids. Germline V CDR1 and CDR2: SGHDT, YYEEEE. As DNA, the CDR3 is TGTGCCAGCAGCTCGCCTTGGACTATCACAGATACGCAGTATTTT. This gives the protein CASSSPWTITDTQYF.